This TCR beta chain was identified during a study of regulatory T cells in long-lasting Graves disease. Looking at the study overall: New Graves' disease cases had less than 3 months of antithyroid drugs. The study's findings and limits: Accuracy was perhaps lowered by the small sample size.

Both iRepertoire HTBI primers and Arm-PCR of CDR3 regions were used to build the TCR beta libraries. As originally analysed: Across all samples, just over 60 TRBV segments and around 15 TRBJ segments were identified. One entry per CDR3 protein, called by TCRdb with MiXCR from the multiplex PCR reads. None of the V and J calls come from the authors' own analysis; TCRdb made them. The repertoire holds around 400,000 distinct CDR3 sequences, with about a sixth as singletons. This clonotype turned up a few times. Its antigen is still unknown. The time point is: newly diagnosed GD, antithyroid drugs for less than 3 months. RNA isolated from PBMCs was used to make the TCR library. The diagnosis of Graves' disease used American Thyroid Association guidelines. The source of this sequence is a female donor with Graves disease. The sample in question was peripheral blood mononuclear cells (PBMCs), obtained at new diagnosis, from a patient treated with antithyroid drugs.

Here the CDR3 reads CASSLAGQGKPYNEQFF. DNA for the CDR3: TGTGCCAGCAGTTTAGCCGGACAGGGGAAGCCCTACAATGAGCAGTTCTTC. This rearrangement joins TRBV28 to TRBJ2-1; 9 bases are a match to TRBD1. This CDR3 region has 17 residues. V was pared by 2 bases and J by 2 bases, with 7 bases of the junction left unmatched. CDR1 and CDR2 (germline): MDHEN, SYDVKM.